The 7 T cell receptor beta chains below were found in one sample sequenced in a study of OX40 agonist ivuxolimab in advanced cancers. Measured with immunoSEQ multiplex PCR; TCRdb has only the in-frame clones, and not every one. The sample holds about 82,000 clones, 85% to 90% seen once. The sequencing here drew on CD4+ or CD8+ T cells sorted from blood, taken in a trial of the OX40 agonist ivuxolimab. The source is an adult with an advanced solid tumor such as melanoma, head and neck, liver or kidney cancer.

The chain links TRBV5-1 to TRBJ2-2; 10 bases map to TRBD2. Trimming cost V 0 bases and J 7 bases; bases outside gene matches: 6. Per the germline V gene, CDR1 is SGHRS and CDR2 is YFSETQ. The length of the CDR3 is 16 residues. The CDR3 region has the DNA TGCGCCAGCAGCTTGGAGGGACTAGCGAATAACGGGGAGCTGTTTTTT. Encoded protein: CASSLEGLANNGELFF.

The V call is TRBV27, the J call TRBJ2-1, with 10 positions matching TRBD2. Germline V lookup: CDR1 MNHEY, CDR2 SMNVEV (reference sequence). CDR3 length: 17 residues. Trimming removed 5 bases from V and 5 bases from J; junction bases left unmatched: 12. CDR3 protein: CASSPLRDLAGDNEQFF. The CDR3 DNA follows: TGTGCCAGCAGTCCTTTGAGAGATCTAGCGGGGGACAATGAGCAGTTCTTC.

The CDR3, as DNA: TGCGCCAGCAGTGAGCGGAGGGAGGACACTGAAGCTTTCTTT. Translating gives CASSERREDTEAFF. V gene TRBV10-1 combines with J gene TRBJ1-1; D is undetermined. With 2 bases removed from V and 3 bases from J, the gap between germline ends came to 10 bases. Looked up from germline, CDR1 is WNHNN and CDR2 is SYGVQD (reference sequence). The CDR3 contains 14 residues.

The V and J genes are TRBV11-1 and TRBJ2-1; D may correspond to TRBD1 or TRBD2 (5 bases each). The CDR3 is 15 amino acids. Germline V lookup: CDR1 SGHAT, CDR2 FQDESV (reference sequence). V dropped 4 bases and J dropped 2 bases, with 12 bases sitting between them. The CDR3 DNA reads as TGTGCCAGCAGCTCCCTTAGGGGACCCTACAATGAGCAGTTCTTC. This sequence encodes CASSSLRGPYNEQFF.

This chain uses TRBV30 with TRBJ1-1; D is unclear. The germline V gene encodes CDR1 GTSNPN and CDR2 SVGIG (reference sequence). This CDR3 contains 14 residues. V gave up 0 bases and J gave up 7 bases, with 15 bases separating them. The CDR3 region is CAWSVGQAYDEAFF. Here the CDR3 DNA reads TGTGCCTGGAGTGTAGGGCAGGCCTATGATGAAGCTTTCTTT.

V usage is TRBV10-3 and J usage is TRBJ2-7, with D hard to call. The V gene's germline CDR1 is ENHRY and CDR2 SYGVKD. The CDR3 has 12 residues. The V and J ends lost 0 bases and 5 bases respectively, with 5 bases between them. CDR3 sequence reads: CAISESPHEQYF. In DNA, the CDR3 is TGTGCCATCAGTGAGTCCCCCCACGAGCAGTACTTC.

The chain carries TRBV4-1 and TRBJ2-1, with a weak D call TRBD2 (6 bases). This CDR3 comprises 15 residues. Germline V gives CDR1 MGHRA, CDR2 YSYEKL. V lost 2 bases to trimming and J lost 7 bases, with 15 bases between them. CDR3 residues: CASSQIVGGSNEQFF. CDR3 DNA: TGCGCCAGCAGCCAAATTGTCGGGGGATCAAATGAGCAGTTCTTC.